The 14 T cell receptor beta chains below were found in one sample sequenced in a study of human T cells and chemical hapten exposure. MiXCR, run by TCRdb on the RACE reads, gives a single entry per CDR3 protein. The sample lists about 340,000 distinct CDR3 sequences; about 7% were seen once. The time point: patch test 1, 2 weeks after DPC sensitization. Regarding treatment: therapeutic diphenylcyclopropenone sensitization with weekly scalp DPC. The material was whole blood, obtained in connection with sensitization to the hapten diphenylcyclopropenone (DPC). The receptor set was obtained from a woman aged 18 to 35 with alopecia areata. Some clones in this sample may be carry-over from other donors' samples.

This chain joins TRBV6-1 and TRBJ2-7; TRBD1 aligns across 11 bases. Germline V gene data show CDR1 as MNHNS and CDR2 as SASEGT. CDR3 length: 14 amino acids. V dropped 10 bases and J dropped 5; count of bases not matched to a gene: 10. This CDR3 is CATRSGTGGDEQYF. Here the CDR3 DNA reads TGTGCCACTCGCTCCGGGACAGGGGGGGACGAGCAGTACTTC.

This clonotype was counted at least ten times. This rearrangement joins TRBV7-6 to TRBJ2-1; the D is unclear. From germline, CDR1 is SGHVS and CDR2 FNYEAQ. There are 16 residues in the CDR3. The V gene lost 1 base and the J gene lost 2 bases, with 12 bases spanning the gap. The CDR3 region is CASSLGAQLPYNEQFF. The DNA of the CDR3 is TGTGCCAGCAGCTTAGGGGCCCAGCTTCCCTACAATGAGCAGTTCTTC. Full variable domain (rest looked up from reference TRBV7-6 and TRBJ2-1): GAGVSQSPRYKVTKRGQDVALRCDPISGHVSLYWYRQALGQGPEFLTYFNYEAQQDKSGLPNDRFSAERPEGSISTLTIQRTEQRDSAMYRCASSLGAQLPYNEQFFGPGTRLTVL.

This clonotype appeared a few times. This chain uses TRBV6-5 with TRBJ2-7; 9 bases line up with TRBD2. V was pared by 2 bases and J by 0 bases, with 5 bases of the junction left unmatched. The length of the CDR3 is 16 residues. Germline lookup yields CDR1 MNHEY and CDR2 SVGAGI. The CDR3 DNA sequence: TGTGCCAGCAGTTACAATAGCGGGGGTAGCTCCTACGAGCAGTACTTC. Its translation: CASSYNSGGSSYEQYF.

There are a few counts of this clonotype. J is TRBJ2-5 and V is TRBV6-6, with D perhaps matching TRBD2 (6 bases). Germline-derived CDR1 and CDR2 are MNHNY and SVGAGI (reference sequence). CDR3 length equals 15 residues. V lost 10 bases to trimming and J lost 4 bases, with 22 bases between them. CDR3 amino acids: CATDSPWLGGETQYF. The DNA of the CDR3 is TGTGCCACCGATTCCCCTTGGCTGGGGGGAGAGACCCAGTACTTC.

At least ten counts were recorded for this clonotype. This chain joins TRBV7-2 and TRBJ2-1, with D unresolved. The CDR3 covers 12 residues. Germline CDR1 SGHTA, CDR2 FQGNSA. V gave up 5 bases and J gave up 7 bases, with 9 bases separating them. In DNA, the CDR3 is TGTGCCAGCAGCCGCGTGGGGAATGAGCAGTTCTTC. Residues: CASSRVGNEQFF.

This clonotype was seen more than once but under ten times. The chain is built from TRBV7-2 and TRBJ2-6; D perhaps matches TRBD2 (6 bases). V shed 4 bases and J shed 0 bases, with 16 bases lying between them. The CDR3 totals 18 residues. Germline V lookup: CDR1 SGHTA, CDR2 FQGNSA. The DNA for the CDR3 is TGTGCCAGCAGCTCAGGACGGGAGTCTTCCTCTGGGGCCAACGTCCTGACTTTC. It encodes CASSSGRESSSGANVLTF.

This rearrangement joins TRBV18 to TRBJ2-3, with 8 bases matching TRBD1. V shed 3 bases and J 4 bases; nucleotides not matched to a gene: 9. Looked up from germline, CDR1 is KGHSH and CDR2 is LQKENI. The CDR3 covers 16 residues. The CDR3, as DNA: TGTGCCAGCTCACCGCGCCTAGACAGGGGTTCAGATACGCAGTATTTT. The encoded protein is CASSPRLDRGSDTQYF.

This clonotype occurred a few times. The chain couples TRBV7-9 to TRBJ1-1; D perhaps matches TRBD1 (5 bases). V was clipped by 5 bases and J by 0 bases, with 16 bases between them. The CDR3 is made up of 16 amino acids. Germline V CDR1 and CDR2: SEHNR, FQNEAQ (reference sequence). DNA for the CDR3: TGTGCCAGCAGCCCCCCGGGAGCAGGGTTGAACACTGAAGCTTTCTTT. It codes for CASSPPGAGLNTEAFF.

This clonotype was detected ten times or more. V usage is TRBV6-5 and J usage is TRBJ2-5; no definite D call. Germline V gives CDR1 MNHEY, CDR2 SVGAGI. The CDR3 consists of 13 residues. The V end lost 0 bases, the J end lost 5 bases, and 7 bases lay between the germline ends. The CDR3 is CASSYSVGETQYF. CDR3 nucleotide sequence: TGTGCCAGCAGTTACTCGGTCGGGGAGACCCAGTACTTC.

The CDR3 nucleotides read TGTGCCAGCAGTCTAGACGGAGCAAATTCACCCCTCCACTTT. This translates into CASSLDGANSPLHF. The rearrangement uses TRBV6-6 and TRBJ1-6; no reliable D call. This CDR3 is 14 amino acids long. CDR1 and CDR2 from the germline V gene are MNHNY and SVGAGI (reference sequence). V was shortened by 5 bases and J by 7 bases, with 12 bases between the two germline ends.

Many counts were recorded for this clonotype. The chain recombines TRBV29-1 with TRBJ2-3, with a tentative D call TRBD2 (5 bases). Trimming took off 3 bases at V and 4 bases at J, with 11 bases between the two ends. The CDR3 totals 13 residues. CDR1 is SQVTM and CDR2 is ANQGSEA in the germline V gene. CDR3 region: CSVEIGDADTQYF. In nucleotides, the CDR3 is TGCAGCGTTGAGATCGGGGATGCAGATACGCAGTATTTT.

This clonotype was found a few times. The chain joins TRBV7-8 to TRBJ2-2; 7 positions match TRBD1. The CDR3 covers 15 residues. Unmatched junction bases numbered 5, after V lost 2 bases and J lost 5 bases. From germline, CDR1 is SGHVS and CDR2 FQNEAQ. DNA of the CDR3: TGTGCCAGCAGCTTATACAGGGGAAAGACCGGGGAGCTGTTTTTT. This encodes CASSLYRGKTGELFF.

The CDR3 DNA reads as TGCGCCAGCAGCCAAGGTCGGGGACGGACCAACAATGAGCAGTTCTTC. Translated, it gives CASSQGRGRTNNEQFF. V gene TRBV4-3 combines with J gene TRBJ2-1; either TRBD1 or TRBD2 may fit D (5 bases each). V lost 1 base to trimming and J lost 5 bases, with 15 bases between them. The V gene's germline CDR1 is LGHNA and CDR2 YSLEER. This CDR3 comprises 16 residues.

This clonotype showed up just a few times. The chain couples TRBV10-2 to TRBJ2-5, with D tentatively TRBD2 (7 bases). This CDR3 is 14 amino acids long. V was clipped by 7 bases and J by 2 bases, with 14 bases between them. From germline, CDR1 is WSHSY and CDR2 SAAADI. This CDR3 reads CASNRRGGQETQYF. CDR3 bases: TGCGCCAGCAATAGGAGGGGGGGACAAGAGACCCAGTACTTC.